These 5 T cell receptor beta chains share one sample of origin, sequenced in a study of blood T cells in healthy people across ages. The second PCR ran about 6 to 11 cycles with a sample-barcoded 5' primer and J-beta primers. In TCRdb, the 5' RACE reads were re-called with MiXCR into one record per CDR3 protein. The sample lists 750,000 to 1,000,000 distinct CDR3 sequences, 25% to 35% seen once, with 10% in the top ten. These data also featured in a second study, about T cells of mothers and their children.

The sequencing input was blood. The receptors stem from a woman aged 35 to 49 in good health.

This sequence joins TRBV20-1 and TRBJ1-2, with TRBD1 identical over 8 bases. Germline V gives CDR1 DFQATT, CDR2 SNEGSKA (reference sequence). The CDR3 is 13 amino acids. With V trimmed by 0 bases and J by 7 bases, 4 bases remained unmatched. The DNA of the CDR3 is TGCAGTGCTAGAGATCAGCAGGGGGCTGGCTACACCTTC. Its translation: CSARDQQGAGYTF.

This chain connects TRBV9 to TRBJ2-3; D is ambiguous. V was trimmed by 0 bases and J by 6 bases, leaving 11 bases between them. The CDR3 extends over 14 amino acids. From germline, CDR1 is SGDLS and CDR2 YYNGEE. The chain's CDR3 is CASSVGRVPDTQYF. The CDR3 DNA is TGTGCCAGCAGCGTAGGGAGAGTACCCGATACGCAGTATTTT.

This clonotype was seen repeatedly, ten times or more. The chain combines TRBV30 with TRBJ1-2, with D possibly matching TRBD1 (5 bases). The CDR3 contains 14 residues. Germline V CDR1 and CDR2: GTSNPN, SVGIG (reference sequence). V was shortened by 6 bases and J by 5 bases, with 19 bases between the two germline ends. Here the CDR3 reads CACTTGTAAYGYTF. The CDR3 coding sequence is TGTGCCTGTACAACTGGGACCGCCGCGTATGGCTACACCTTC.

As regards this clonotype: A single base separates this from a much larger clone, so it may be a read error. The rearrangement joins TRBV28 to TRBJ1-2; D possibly corresponds to TRBD1 (5 bases). The germline V gene encodes CDR1 MDHEN and CDR2 SYDVKM. The CDR3 has 14 amino acids. DNA of the CDR3: TGTGCCAGCAGTTTAGGGGCGGGGAACTATGGCTGCACCTTC. Translated: CASSLGAGNYGCTF.

This clonotype turned up a few times. The chain is built from TRBV15 and TRBJ2-1; a possible D gene is TRBD1 (6 bases). The CDR3 length is 13 residues. V lost 5 bases to trimming and J lost 6 bases, with 11 bases between them. CDR1 LNHNV and CDR2 YYDKDF come from the germline V gene (reference sequence). The CDR3 bases are TGTGCCACCAGCGGAGGACAGCTCAATGAGCAGTTCTTC. Its protein product is CATSGGQLNEQFF. The full variable domain, rest sourced from reference TRBV15 and TRBJ2-1, is DAMVIQNPRYQVTQFGKPVTLSCSQTLNHNVMYWYQQKSSQAPKLLFHYYDKDFNNEADTPDNFQSRRPNTSFCFLDIRSPGLGDTAMYLCATSGGQLNEQFFGPGTRLTVL.